What follows are 25 T cell receptor beta chains derived from one specimen sequenced in a study of radiation and T cells in renal cell carcinoma. Libraries were prepared by immunoSEQ multiplex PCR; TCRdb keeps only in-frame clonotypes and omits some of them. The sample includes about 77,000 clones, less than 90% of them seen just once. The time point here: blood 4 weeks post-SBRT, at nephrectomy. Treatment denoted: 15 Gy SBRT to primary tumor, nephrectomy 4 weeks later. Sequenced here: blood, sampled from a patient whose treatment included radiotherapy and nephrectomy. The receptors shown here come from a woman aged 55-75 years with renal cell carcinoma.

In this sample, this clone turned up once. The gene calls are TRBV11-2 and TRBJ2-1; 11 nucleotides agree with TRBD2. V lost 4 bases and J lost 0; bases outside the gene matches: 2. The CDR3 has 16 residues. Germline V gives CDR1 SGHAT, CDR2 FQNNGV. CDR3 sequence: CASSSSGGSSYNEQFF. For the CDR3, the DNA is TGTGCCAGCAGCTCTAGCGGGGGGAGCTCCTACAATGAGCAGTTCTTC.

V is TRBV9 and J is TRBJ2-2; D is possibly TRBD1 (6 bases). The length of the CDR3 is 13 residues. Trimming left V 2 bases short and J 6 bases short, with 8 bases between. Germline-derived CDR1 and CDR2 are SGDLS and YYNGEE. The CDR3 coding sequence is TGTGCCAGCAGCGTCAGGGGTTCCGGGGAGCTGTTTTTT. This translates into CASSVRGSGELFF.

In DNA form, the CDR3 reads TGTGCCAGCACCTCACCGGGACAGAACACTGAAGCTTTCTTT. Translated, it gives CASTSPGQNTEAFF. This chain connects TRBV28 to TRBJ1-1; possible D gene TRBD1, 6 bases. The CDR3 loop spans 14 amino acids. Germline lookup yields CDR1 MDHEN and CDR2 SYDVKM. The V end lost 7 bases, the J end lost 1 base, and 13 bases lay between the germline ends. The full variable domain, rest sourced from reference TRBV28 and TRBJ1-1, is DVKVTQSSRYLVKRTGEKVFLECVQDMDHENMFWYRQDPGLGLRLIYFSYDVKMKEKGDIPEGYSVSREKKERFSLILESASTNQTSMYLCASTSPGQNTEAFFGQGTRLTVV.

The chain recombines TRBV19 with TRBJ2-6, with D maybe TRBD2 (5 bases). The CDR3 has 15 residues. Germline V CDR1 and CDR2: LNHDA, SQIVND (reference sequence). V lost 3 bases, J lost 3 bases, and 9 bases lay in between. CDR3 sequence (DNA): TGTGCCAGTAGTATTAAAGGAGGTGGGGCCAACGTCCTGACTTTC. Translating it yields CASSIKGGGANVLTF.

The chain employs TRBV6-5 and TRBJ1-6; a possible D gene is TRBD1 (5 bases). V was clipped by 6 bases and J by 7 bases, with 16 bases between them. The CDR3 loop spans 15 amino acids. Germline values: CDR1 MNHEY, CDR2 SVGAGI. This chain's CDR3 is CASSRDGRLNSPLHF. The CDR3 region has the DNA TGTGCCAGCAGCCGGGACGGACGCTTGAATTCACCCCTCCACTTT.

J is TRBJ1-2 and V is TRBV18; possible D gene TRBD1, 6 bases. The CDR3 extends over 16 amino acids. V shed 2 bases and J shed 7 bases, with 20 bases lying between them. Germline V gene lookup returns CDR1 KGHSH and CDR2 LQKENI. DNA for the CDR3: TGTGCCAGCTCACCAAATAAAGACAGGCTCGTCGGTGGCTACACCTTC. It specifies CASSPNKDRLVGGYTF.

CDR3 sequence (DNA): TGTGCCAGCAGCTCCAACAGGGGAGGTAGGGTCTCCTACGAGCAGTACTTC. Protein: CASSSNRGGRVSYEQYF. The rearrangement uses TRBV7-8 and TRBJ2-7; perhaps TRBD1 as D (7 bases). There are 17 residues in the CDR3. With 4 bases removed from V and 0 bases from J, the gap between germline ends came to 19 bases. Germline V gene data show CDR1 as SGHVS and CDR2 as FQNEAQ.

The chain combines TRBV4-1 with TRBJ2-7; 7 bases align to TRBD2. The CDR3 consists of 15 residues. J lost 1 base, V lost 0 bases, and 3 bases had no gene match. The germline V gene encodes CDR1 MGHRA and CDR2 YSYEKL. The CDR3 nucleotides are TGCGCCAGCAGCCAAGAAGGGAGGGCTTCCTACGAGCAGTACTTC. Translated, it gives CASSQEGRASYEQYF.

The rearrangement uses TRBV28 and TRBJ1-2; tentative D call: TRBD1 (6 bases). With 4 bases removed from V and 14 bases from J, the gap between germline ends came to 11 bases. Germline V gene sequence: CDR1 MDHEN, CDR2 SYDVKM. This CDR3 comprises 10 residues. CDR3 nucleotide sequence: TGTGCCAGCAGTTACAGGGAAAAGACCTTC. This codes for CASSYREKTF.

This clone appeared a single time. The chain employs TRBV2 and TRBJ2-2; D is ambiguous. The CDR3 has 17 amino acids. The V gene's germline CDR1 is SNHLY and CDR2 FYNNEI. V lost 4 bases and J lost 3, with 18 bases in between. The CDR3 loop is CASSGRPLERDTGELFF. The CDR3 bases are TGTGCCAGCAGTGGGCGGCCCTTGGAGAGAGACACCGGGGAGCTGTTTTTT.

J is TRBJ2-6 and V is TRBV5-1; D gene uncertain. Trimming cost V 6 bases and J 2 bases, with 15 bases left between them. The CDR3 loop spans 16 amino acids. Germline V gives CDR1 SGHRS, CDR2 YFSETQ. In DNA form, the CDR3 reads TGCGCCAGCACCATTAACTTAGCAGCTGGGGCCAACGTCCTGACTTTC. Its protein is CASTINLAAGANVLTF.

The chain recombines TRBV5-1 with TRBJ2-3, with a weak D call TRBD1 (7 bases). Germline CDR1 is SGHRS and CDR2 is YFSETQ. The V and J ends lost 4 bases and 2 bases respectively, with 17 bases between them. The CDR3 length is 16 residues. DNA of the CDR3: TGCGCCAGCAGCCCGAGGACAGGAGGGTACACAGATACGCAGTATTTT. It yields the protein CASSPRTGGYTDTQYF.

The rearrangement uses TRBV2 and TRBJ2-7; TRBD1 matches 10 bases. CDR1 and CDR2 (germline): SNHLY, FYNNEI. The CDR3 is 15 residues long. V lost 5 bases, J lost 5 bases, and 9 bases stayed unmatched. The CDR3 coding sequence is TGTGCCAGCAGTAAGGAGGGACAGGGGCAGGACGAGCAGTACTTC. Its protein is CASSKEGQGQDEQYF.

This chain links TRBV6-1 with TRBJ2-1, with D possibly called TRBD1 or TRBD2 (5 bases each). The CDR3 has 15 amino acids. V was shortened by 7 bases and J by 0 bases, with 13 bases between the two germline ends. Germline V lookup: CDR1 MNHNS, CDR2 SASEGT. The DNA of the CDR3 is TGTGCCAGCAATCCTATTGGGGGCTCCTACAATGAGCAGTTCTTC. The encoded protein is CASNPIGGSYNEQFF.

The J gene is TRBJ2-7, the V gene TRBV11-1; no definite D call. Germline CDR1 is SGHAT and CDR2 is FQDESV (reference sequence). The CDR3 has 15 amino acids. The CDR3 here is CPQAPHAPLVGEQYF. CDR3 in DNA: TGTCCCCAAGCACCTCACGCCCCACTTGTGGGGGAGCAGTACTTC.

This chain joins TRBV5-1 and TRBJ2-3; TRBD2 is a possible D gene (6 bases). This CDR3 comprises 14 residues. Germline V gene data show CDR1 as SGHRS and CDR2 as YFSETQ. Between the trimmed V and J ends, which lost 2 bases and 4 bases, there was a span of 11 bases. In DNA, the CDR3 is TGCGCCAGCAGCTTAGGGCTAGCGTCAGATACGCAGTATTTT. Amino acids: CASSLGLASDTQYF.

CDR3 protein: CASTSSGGALDTQYF. DNA of the CDR3: TGTGCCAGCACCTCTAGCGGGGGGGCCTTAGATACGCAGTATTTT. The chain employs TRBV28 and TRBJ2-3; the match to TRBD2 covers 12 bases. V dropped 7 bases and J dropped 5; count of bases not matched to a gene: 7. This CDR3 comprises 15 residues. Germline V lookup: CDR1 MDHEN, CDR2 SYDVKM.

This clone was recorded once. This chain joins TRBV19 and TRBJ2-5; D is perhaps TRBD2 (7 bases). Germline CDR1 reads LNHDA; CDR2 reads SQIVND (reference sequence). V gave up 0 bases and J gave up 4 bases, with 15 bases separating them. CDR3 size: 16 residues. The CDR3, as DNA: TGTGCCAGTAGTATAGACGGACAGACTAGCTTAGAGACCCAGTACTTC. Its translation is CASSIDGQTSLETQYF.

This clone was counted between two and nine times. The chain joins TRBV7-9 to TRBJ2-5; D is undetermined. Trimming pared 6 bases from V and 5 bases from J, leaving 7 bases between. Germline V gene data show CDR1 as SEHNR and CDR2 as FQNEAQ (reference sequence). The CDR3 extends over 11 amino acids. DNA of the CDR3: TGTGCCAGCAGACCCACGGAGACCCAGTACTTC. Translating gives CASRPTETQYF.

The CDR3 is CASSPGQGPYEQYF. As DNA, the CDR3 is TGTGCCAGTAGTCCAGGACAGGGGCCCTACGAGCAGTACTTC. V usage is TRBV19 and J usage is TRBJ2-7; TRBD1 matches 9 bases. The CDR3 has 14 residues. The germline CDR1 and CDR2 sequences are LNHDA and SQIVND (reference sequence). V shed 5 bases, J shed 2 bases, and the junction held 4 bases outside the gene matches.

The rearrangement links TRBV2 to TRBJ2-5; 8 nucleotides agree with TRBD1. The V gene end was trimmed by 2 bases and the J gene end by 5 bases; junction bases not matched to a gene: 1. The CDR3 contains 13 residues. Per germline, CDR1 SNHLY and CDR2 FYNNEI. As DNA, the CDR3 is TGTGCCAGCAGTGAAAACAGGGGGGAGACCCAGTACTTC. Translating it yields CASSENRGETQYF.

The chain links TRBV7-6 to TRBJ1-5; unclear D gene. The V gene's germline CDR1 is SGHVS and CDR2 FNYEAQ. CDR3 length: 12 amino acids. Trimming left V 0 bases short and J 7 bases short, with 4 bases between. This CDR3 is CASSLAGQPQHF. Written as DNA, the CDR3 is TGTGCCAGCAGCTTAGCGGGCCAGCCCCAGCATTTT. The full variable domain, completed using reference TRBV7-6 and TRBJ1-5, is GAGVSQSPRYKVTKRGQDVALRCDPISGHVSLYWYRQALGQGPEFLTYFNYEAQQDKSGLPNDRFSAERPEGSISTLTIQRTEQRDSAMYRCASSLAGQPQHFGDGTRLSIL.

The V call is TRBV19, the J call TRBJ1-2, with 9 positions matching TRBD1. CDR1 is LNHDA, CDR2 SQIVND, per germline (reference sequence). This CDR3 comprises 15 residues. J was trimmed by 5 bases and V by 5 bases; bases with no gene match: 9. The CDR3 protein is CASSSDLQGAYGYTF. The CDR3 bases are TGTGCCAGTAGTTCCGACTTACAGGGGGCGTATGGCTACACCTTC.

This chain uses TRBV6-5 with TRBJ2-7; a weak D match, TRBD1 (5 bases). There are 13 residues in the CDR3. CDR1 and CDR2 from the germline V gene are MNHEY and SVGAGI. V was pared by 6 bases and J by 2 bases, with 11 bases between. CDR3 amino acids: CASRPRATYEQYF. CDR3 bases: TGTGCCAGCAGGCCCAGGGCAACCTACGAGCAGTACTTC.

V gene TRBV6-6 combines with J gene TRBJ2-7; D remains ambiguous. Germline V gives CDR1 MNHNY, CDR2 SVGAGI (reference sequence). V lost 2 bases and J lost 5, with 1 base in between. There are 10 residues in the CDR3. As DNA, the CDR3 is TGTGCCAGCAGTTACGACGAGCAGTACTTC. Its protein product is CASSYDEQYF.